The present TCR beta chain was sequenced within a study of PD-1 blockade in classical Hodgkin lymphoma. Across the study: Patients were administered nivolumab (3 mg/kg intravenously) every 2 weeks.

Here immunoSEQ multiplex PCR was the method, and the copy in TCRdb shows in-frame clones only, minus some. Here the sample spans 20,000 to 25,000 clones, 69% being singletons. Every patient had relapsed following autologous stem cell transplantation, and cohorts differed in brentuximab vedotin exposure. The best responses consisted of complete response, partial response or progressive disease. This clone was detected only a few times. This receptor was identified in a human donor with classical Hodgkin lymphoma. The input for sequencing was peripheral blood mononuclear cells (PBMCs), taken at baseline.

The CDR3 sequence is CASSFNPTGGPTDTQYF. The DNA for the CDR3 is TGTGCCAGCAGCTTCAACCCGACAGGGGGCCCAACAGATACGCAGTATTTT. This chain uses TRBV13 with TRBJ2-3; 10 nucleotides line up with TRBD1. The germline CDR1 and CDR2 sequences are PRHDT and FYEKMQ (reference sequence). J was trimmed by 3 bases and V by 3 bases; bases with no gene match: 9. The CDR3 is made up of 17 amino acids.